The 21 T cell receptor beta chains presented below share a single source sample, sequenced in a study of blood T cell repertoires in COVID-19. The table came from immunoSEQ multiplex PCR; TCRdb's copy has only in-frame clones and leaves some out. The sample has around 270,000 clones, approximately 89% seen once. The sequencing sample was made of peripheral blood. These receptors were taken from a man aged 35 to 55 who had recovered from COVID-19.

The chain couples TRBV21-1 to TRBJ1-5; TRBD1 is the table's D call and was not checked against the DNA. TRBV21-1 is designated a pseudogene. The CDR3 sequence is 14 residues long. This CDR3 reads CASSKARGGQPQHF. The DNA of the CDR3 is TGTGCCAGCAGCAAAGCAAGGGGTGGCCAGCCCCAGCATTTT.

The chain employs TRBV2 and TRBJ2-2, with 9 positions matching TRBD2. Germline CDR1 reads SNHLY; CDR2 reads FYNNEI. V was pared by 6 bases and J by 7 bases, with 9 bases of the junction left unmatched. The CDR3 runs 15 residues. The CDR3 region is CASRSAGGVGGELFF. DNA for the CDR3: TGTGCCAGCAGATCCGCGGGGGGGGTTGGCGGGGAGCTGTTTTTT.

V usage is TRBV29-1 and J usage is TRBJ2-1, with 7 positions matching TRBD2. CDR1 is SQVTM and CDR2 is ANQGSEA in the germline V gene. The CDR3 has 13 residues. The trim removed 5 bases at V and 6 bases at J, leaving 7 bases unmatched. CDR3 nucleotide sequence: TGCAGCGTTAGCGGGAAAAGGGGCAATGAGCAGTTCTTC. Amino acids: CSVSGKRGNEQFF.

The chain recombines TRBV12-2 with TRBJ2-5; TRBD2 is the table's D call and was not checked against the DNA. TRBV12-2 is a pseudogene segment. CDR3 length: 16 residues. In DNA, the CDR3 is TGTGCAAGGGAGTACCAAGTTCTGGAGGAAGGGGAGACCCAGTACTTC. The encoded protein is CAREYQVLEEGETQYF.

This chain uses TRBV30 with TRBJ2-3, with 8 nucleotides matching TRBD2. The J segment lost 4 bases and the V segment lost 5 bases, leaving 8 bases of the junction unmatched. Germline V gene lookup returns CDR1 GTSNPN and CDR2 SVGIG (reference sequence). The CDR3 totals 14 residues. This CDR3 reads CAWGTSGGADTQYF. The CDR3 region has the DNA TGTGCCTGGGGTACTAGCGGAGGGGCAGATACGCAGTATTTT.

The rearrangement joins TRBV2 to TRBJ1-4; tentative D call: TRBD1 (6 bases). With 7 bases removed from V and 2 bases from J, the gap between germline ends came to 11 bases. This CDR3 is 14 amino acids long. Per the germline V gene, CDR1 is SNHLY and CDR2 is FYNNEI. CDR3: CASTTGFTNEKLFF. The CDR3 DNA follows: TGTGCCAGCACTACAGGGTTTACTAATGAAAAACTGTTTTTT.

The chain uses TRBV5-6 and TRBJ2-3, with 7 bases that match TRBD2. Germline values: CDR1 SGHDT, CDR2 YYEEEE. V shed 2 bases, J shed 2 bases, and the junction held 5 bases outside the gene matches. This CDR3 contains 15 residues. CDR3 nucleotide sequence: TGTGCCAGCAGCTTCAGGACTAGTTCCACAGATACGCAGTATTTT. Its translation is CASSFRTSSTDTQYF.

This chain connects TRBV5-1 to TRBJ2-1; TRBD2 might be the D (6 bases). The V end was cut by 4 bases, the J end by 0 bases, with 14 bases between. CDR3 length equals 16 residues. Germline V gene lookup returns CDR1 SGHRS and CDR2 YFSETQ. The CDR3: CASSPFAGSSYNEQFF. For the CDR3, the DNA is TGCGCCAGCAGCCCCTTTGCGGGGAGCTCCTACAATGAGCAGTTCTTC.

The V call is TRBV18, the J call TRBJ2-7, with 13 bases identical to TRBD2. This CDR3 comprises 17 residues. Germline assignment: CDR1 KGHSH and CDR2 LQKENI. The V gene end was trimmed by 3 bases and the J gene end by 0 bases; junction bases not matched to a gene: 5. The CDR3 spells CASSPRLAGGPSYEQYF. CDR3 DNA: TGTGCCAGCTCACCCCGACTAGCGGGAGGCCCCTCCTACGAGCAGTACTTC.

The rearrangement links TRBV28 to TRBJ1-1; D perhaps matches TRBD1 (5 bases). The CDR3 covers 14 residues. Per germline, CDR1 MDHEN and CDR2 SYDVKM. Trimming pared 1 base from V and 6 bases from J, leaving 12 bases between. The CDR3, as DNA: TGTGCCAGCAGTTTATCAGGGTGGGCGGCTGAAGCTTTCTTT. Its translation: CASSLSGWAAEAFF. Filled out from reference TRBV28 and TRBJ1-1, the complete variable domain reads DVKVTQSSRYLVKRTGEKVFLECVQDMDHENMFWYRQDPGLGLRLIYFSYDVKMKEKGDIPEGYSVSREKKERFSLILESASTNQTSMYLCASSLSGWAAEAFFGQGTRLTVV.

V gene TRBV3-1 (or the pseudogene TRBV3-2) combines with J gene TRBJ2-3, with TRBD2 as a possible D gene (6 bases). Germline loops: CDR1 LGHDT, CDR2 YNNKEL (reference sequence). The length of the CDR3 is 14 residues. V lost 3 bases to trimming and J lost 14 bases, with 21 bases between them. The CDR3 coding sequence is TGTGCCAGCAGCCATACCCGCGGGGCAAAACGGCTGTATTTT. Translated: CASSHTRGAKRLYF.

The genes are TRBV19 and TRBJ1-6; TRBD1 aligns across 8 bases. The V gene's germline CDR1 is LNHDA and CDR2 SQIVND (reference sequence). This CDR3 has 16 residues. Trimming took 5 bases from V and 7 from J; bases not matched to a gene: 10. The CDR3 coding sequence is TGTGCCAGTAGTCCTTTCAGGGGGCTCGGGAATTCACCCCTCCACTTT. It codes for CASSPFRGLGNSPLHF.

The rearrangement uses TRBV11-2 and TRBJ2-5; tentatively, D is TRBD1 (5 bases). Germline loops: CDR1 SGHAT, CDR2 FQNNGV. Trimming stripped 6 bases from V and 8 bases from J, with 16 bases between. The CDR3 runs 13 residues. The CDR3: CASSLSVRGTQYF. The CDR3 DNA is TGTGCCAGCAGTTTATCCGTTAGGGGAACCCAGTACTTC.

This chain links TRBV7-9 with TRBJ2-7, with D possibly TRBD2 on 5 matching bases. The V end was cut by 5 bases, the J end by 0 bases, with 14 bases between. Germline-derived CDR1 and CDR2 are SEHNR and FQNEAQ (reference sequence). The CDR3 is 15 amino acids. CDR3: CASSVVGRSSYEQYF. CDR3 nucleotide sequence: TGTGCCAGCAGCGTTGTGGGGAGATCCTCCTACGAGCAGTACTTC.

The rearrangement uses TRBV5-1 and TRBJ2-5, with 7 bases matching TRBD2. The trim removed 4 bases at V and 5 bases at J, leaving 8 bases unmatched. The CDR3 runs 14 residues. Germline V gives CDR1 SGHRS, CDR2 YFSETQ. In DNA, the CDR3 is TGCGCCAGCAGCCCGAGCGGGACCTGGGAGACCCAGTACTTC. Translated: CASSPSGTWETQYF.

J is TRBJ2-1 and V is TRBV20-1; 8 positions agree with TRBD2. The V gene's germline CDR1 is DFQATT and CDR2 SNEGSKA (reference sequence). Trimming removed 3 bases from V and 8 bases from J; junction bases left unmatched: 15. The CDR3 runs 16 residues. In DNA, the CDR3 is TGCAGTGCTAGTCCCTCTTTACTCGGGGGGGCCGATGAGCAGTTCTTC. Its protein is CSASPSLLGGADEQFF.

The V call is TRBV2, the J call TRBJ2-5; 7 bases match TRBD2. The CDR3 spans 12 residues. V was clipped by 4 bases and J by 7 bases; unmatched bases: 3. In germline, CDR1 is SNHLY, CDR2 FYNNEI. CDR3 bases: TGTGCCAGCAGTGGCCCGGGAGGGACCCAGTACTTC. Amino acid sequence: CASSGPGGTQYF.

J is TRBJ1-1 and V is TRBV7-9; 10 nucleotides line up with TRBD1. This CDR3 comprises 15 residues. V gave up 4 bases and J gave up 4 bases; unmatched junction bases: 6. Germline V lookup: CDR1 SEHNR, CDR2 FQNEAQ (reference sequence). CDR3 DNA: TGTGCCAGCAGCTCTCGGACAGGGGGTAGCACTGAAGCTTTCTTT. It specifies CASSSRTGGSTEAFF.

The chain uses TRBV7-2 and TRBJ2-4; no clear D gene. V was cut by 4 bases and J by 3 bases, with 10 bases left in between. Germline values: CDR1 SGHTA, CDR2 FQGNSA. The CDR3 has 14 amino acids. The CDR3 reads CASSSTGFKNIQYF. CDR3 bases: TGTGCCAGCAGCTCCACCGGGTTCAAAAACATTCAGTACTTC.

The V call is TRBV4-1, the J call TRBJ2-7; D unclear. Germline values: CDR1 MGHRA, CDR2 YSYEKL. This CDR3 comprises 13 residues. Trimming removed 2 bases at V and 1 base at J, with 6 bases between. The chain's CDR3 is CASSQFSSYEQYF. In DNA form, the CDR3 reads TGCGCCAGCAGCCAATTCTCTTCCTACGAGCAGTACTTC.

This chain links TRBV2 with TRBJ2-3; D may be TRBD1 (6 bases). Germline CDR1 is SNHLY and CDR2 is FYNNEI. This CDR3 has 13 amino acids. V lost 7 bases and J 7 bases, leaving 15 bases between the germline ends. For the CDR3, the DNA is TGTGCCAGCACCCTTACACAGGGTAATACGCAGTATTTT. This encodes CASTLTQGNTQYF.